The source of this T cell receptor (beta chain) is a study of tumor-infiltrating lymphocytes in primary liver carcinoma. Study-wide points: The proportion of top clones found throughout all five tumor regions was only about 7-25%. Tumor-adjacent and tumor-blood pairs shared a smaller degree of overlap than tumor region pairs.

Starting from roughly 0.5 ug of total RNA, TCR beta cDNA was produced with a primer in the constant region. Three nested multiplex PCR rounds, a slightly modified ARM-PCR, produced the libraries for TCR beta. TRBV1-TRBV30 forward and Cbeta reverse primers drove the first two roughly 10-cycle rounds. A single record per CDR3 protein comes from TCRdb applying MiXCR to the multiplex PCR reads. The data contain approximately 110,000 distinct CDR3 sequences, 50% to 65% of them seen just once; the ten biggest clones take up 9.3%. For each extraction, RNA and DNA were obtained together from about 21-30 mg of unsorted bulk tissue. The patients had histopathologically diagnosed primary liver carcinoma, and their disease was treated by surgical resection. V shed 7 bases and J shed 3 bases, with 12 bases lying between them. The CDR3 runs to 13 residues. The germline V gene encodes CDR1 MDHEN and CDR2 SYDVKM.

The table lists this clonotype with a few counts. Its antigen is as yet unknown. The J gene is TRBJ1-2, the V gene TRBV28; D possibly corresponds to TRBD1 (6 bases). The receptor comes from a woman aged 55-70 years with primary liver carcinoma and hepatitis B virus infection. The sample consisted of liver tumor tissue from sampling region 1. As for subset: tumor region T1, superior pole. DNA of the CDR3: TGTGCCAGCAATAAAGCAGGGGACTATGGCTACACCTTC. Residues: CASNKAGDYGYTF.